Following are 15 T cell receptor beta chains from one sample sequenced in a study of spatial heterogeneity in lung cancer. Time point reported: sample taken at primary tumor resection. In each case, whole RNA from tumor, nontumor lung or frozen PBMC was sequenced unsorted. One entry per CDR3 protein results from TCRdb running MiXCR on the 5' RACE reads. The sample lists 89,000 or so distinct CDR3 sequences, approximately 21% occurring once. The sequences come from PBMCs, collected at surgery. The source is a male donor with early-stage non-small cell lung cancer.

This clonotype has only a few counts. The V gene is TRBV19, the J gene TRBJ2-6; D unclear. Germline CDR1 is LNHDA and CDR2 is SQIVND (reference sequence). The CDR3 has 15 amino acids. The ends were cut back, 6 bases at V and 0 bases at J, with 9 bases in the middle. The CDR3 spells CASSPDLSGANVLTF. As DNA, the CDR3 is TGTGCCAGTAGCCCGGACCTCTCTGGGGCCAACGTCCTGACTTTC.

The chain employs TRBV27 and TRBJ2-7, with TRBD2 as a possible D gene (6 bases). The germline V gene has CDR1 MNHEY and CDR2 SMNVEV (reference sequence). The CDR3 spans 13 residues. The V end lost 5 bases, the J end lost 2 bases, and 10 bases lay between the germline ends. The CDR3 bases are TGTGCCAGCAGTCCCGGGACTCCCTACGAGCAGTACTTC. It translates to CASSPGTPYEQYF.

This clonotype was counted between two and nine times. V gene TRBV21-1 combines with J gene TRBJ1-1; the D call TRBD1 from the table was never checked on the DNA. TRBV21-1 is an annotated pseudogene. CDR3 size: 19 residues. The CDR3 sequence: CASSRTAKDRATMNTEAFF. DNA for the CDR3: TGTGCCAGCAGCCGAACAGCCAAGGACAGGGCCACCATGAACACTGAAGCTTTCTTT.

The chain joins TRBV9 to TRBJ2-2, with a possible D match to TRBD2 (5 bases). Trimming left V 1 base short and J 4 bases short, with 11 bases between. The V gene's germline CDR1 is SGDLS and CDR2 YYNGEE. The CDR3 runs 15 residues. Here the CDR3 DNA reads TGTGCCAGCAGCGTACGCGGGTCGGGCACCGGGGAGCTGTTTTTT. The encoded protein is CASSVRGSGTGELFF. The full variable domain, rest sourced from reference TRBV9 and TRBJ2-2, is DSGVTQTPKHLITATGQRVTLRCSPRSGDLSVYWYQQSLDQGLQFLIQYYNGEERAKGNILERFSAQQFPDLHSELNLSSLELGDSALYFCASSVRGSGTGELFFGEGSRLTVL.

This clonotype turned up a few times. The CDR3 reads CASSQDAGGPYNEQFF. The CDR3 DNA sequence: TGTGCCAGCAGCCAAGATGCGGGGGGACCCTACAATGAGCAGTTCTTC. This rearrangement joins TRBV4-2 to TRBJ2-1, with 8 bases lining up with TRBD2. The CDR3 sequence is 16 residues long. CDR1 and CDR2 from the germline V gene are LGHNA and YNFKEQ. V was pared by 0 bases and J by 2 bases, with 3 bases of the junction left unmatched.

This clonotype was counted at least ten times. V usage is TRBV28 and J usage is TRBJ2-7, with 8 bases aligning to TRBD2. Germline CDR1 MDHEN, CDR2 SYDVKM. V trimming: 5 bases; J trimming: 2 bases; junction bases outside the gene matches: 8. The CDR3 is 15 amino acids. Here the CDR3 DNA reads TGTGCCAGCAGTCAAGCCCTAGCGGGCCCCTACGAGCAGTACTTC. Translating it yields CASSQALAGPYEQYF.

The gene calls are TRBV27 and TRBJ2-7, with D possibly being TRBD1 (5 bases). V dropped 5 bases and J dropped 5 bases, with 16 bases sitting between them. This CDR3 comprises 14 residues. Germline loops: CDR1 MNHEY, CDR2 SMNVEV (reference sequence). This CDR3 reads CASSIGHPRDEQYF. Written as DNA, the CDR3 is TGTGCCAGCAGTATCGGACATCCACGGGACGAGCAGTACTTC.

This clonotype came up many times. V is TRBV27 and J is TRBJ1-1; D gene ambiguous. The ends were cut back, 4 bases at V and 1 base at J, with 13 bases in the middle. CDR3 length: 15 residues. Germline V gene data show CDR1 as MNHEY and CDR2 as SMNVEV (reference sequence). The CDR3 region is CASSSLALRNTEAFF. The DNA of the CDR3 is TGTGCCAGCAGTTCACTGGCACTGAGGAACACTGAAGCTTTCTTT.

This clonotype was detected a few times. This sequence joins TRBV6-2 or TRBV6-3 and TRBJ1-4, with a possible D match to TRBD1 (6 bases). The CDR3 spans 13 residues. In germline, CDR1 is MNHEY, CDR2 SVGEGT. Trimming left V 7 bases short and J 4 bases short, with 10 bases between. CDR3 coding DNA: TGTGCCAGCACCGGACAGAATAATGAAAAACTGTTTTTT. Translated: CASTGQNNEKLFF.

This clonotype was counted a few times. The chain couples TRBV9 to TRBJ1-4, with D possibly being TRBD1 (5 bases). The ends were cut back, 6 bases at V and 3 bases at J, with 15 bases in the middle. The CDR3 extends over 15 amino acids. Germline V gene data show CDR1 as SGDLS and CDR2 as YYNGEE. CDR3 amino acids: CASTQQGAANEKLFF. The CDR3 DNA reads TGTGCCAGCACCCAGCAGGGCGCGGCTAATGAAAAACTGTTTTTT.

V usage is TRBV2 and J usage is TRBJ2-7, with 8 bases fitting TRBD1. V lost 6 bases and J lost 6; bases outside the gene matches: 10. This CDR3 has 14 amino acids. In germline, CDR1 is SNHLY, CDR2 FYNNEI. The CDR3 protein is CASSVGGTGSEQYF. The CDR3 nucleotides are TGTGCCAGCAGCGTCGGAGGGACAGGTTCCGAGCAGTACTTC.

In its sample, this clonotype was seen a few times. The V call is TRBV7-9, the J call TRBJ1-4, with 9 bases lining up with TRBD1. CDR1 SEHNR and CDR2 FQNEAQ come from the germline V gene (reference sequence). The length of the CDR3 is 13 residues. Trimming cost V 7 bases and J 8 bases; bases outside gene matches: 5. CDR3 sequence reads: CASKGQGVEKLFF. The DNA of the CDR3 is TGTGCCAGCAAGGGACAGGGTGTGGAAAAACTGTTTTTT.

The rearrangement joins TRBV18 to TRBJ2-1, with 9 bases matching TRBD2. V trimming: 2 bases; J trimming: 5 bases; junction bases outside the gene matches: 10. Germline loops: CDR1 KGHSH, CDR2 LQKENI. The CDR3 runs to 17 residues. The CDR3 loop is CASSPIDPAGGNNEQFF. The CDR3 bases are TGTGCCAGCTCACCAATCGATCCAGCGGGGGGCAACAATGAGCAGTTCTTC.

The rearrangement links TRBV19 to TRBJ2-1; the D is unclear. The V end was cut by 7 bases, the J end by 0 bases, with 19 bases between. The CDR3 contains 17 residues. The V gene's germline CDR1 is LNHDA and CDR2 SQIVND (reference sequence). CDR3 DNA: TGTGCCAGTAATAGTTGGGGTCCCCTTAGCTCCTACAATGAGCAGTTCTTC. Translated: CASNSWGPLSSYNEQFF.

V is TRBV28 and J is TRBJ1-1; D gene ambiguous. This CDR3 has 12 residues. Germline CDR1 is MDHEN and CDR2 is SYDVKM. V gave up 8 bases and J gave up 5 bases, with 12 bases separating them. The CDR3 loop reads CASLGVRTEAFF. The CDR3 nucleotides are TGTGCCAGCCTTGGGGTCAGGACTGAAGCTTTCTTT. The full variable domain, with the rest looked up from reference TRBV28 and TRBJ1-1, is DVKVTQSSRYLVKRTGEKVFLECVQDMDHENMFWYRQDPGLGLRLIYFSYDVKMKEKGDIPEGYSVSREKKERFSLILESASTNQTSMYLCASLGVRTEAFFGQGTRLTVV.